This T cell receptor (beta chain) comes out of a study of metastatic and nonmetastatic thyroid tumors. Germline loops: CDR1 SGDLS, CDR2 YYNGEE. This CDR3 is 14 amino acids long. In its sample, this clone was seen many times. A read error may be the cause here, since a much bigger clone is one base away. No patient had received any treatment before thyroid surgery. TCRdb used MiXCR to call clones anew from the PCR reads. The data show 24,000 or so clones, 19% seen once. The TCR originated in a male donor with papillary thyroid cancer or a benign thyroid nodule (not recorded which). Some clones in this sample may be carry-over from other donors' samples. The rearrangement uses TRBV9 and TRBJ1-2, with D unresolved. The sequenced sample consisted of blood. The CDR3, as DNA: TGTGCCAGCACCGTAGGAGGAGAGCTCTATGGCTACACCTTC. This gives the protein CASTVGGELYGYTF.